The present TCR beta chain was sequenced within a study of cytomegalovirus exposure and HLA in healthy donors. Study-level results: Of the V segments, some could not be distinguished, including TRBV6-2 and TRBV6-3, and were excluded. The majority of CMV-associated TCR beta chains were reported as apparently HLA-restricted in a later analysis. When presence/absence was analysed, sequencing depth was taken to be roughly uniform across donors.

The PCR ran on 60 Vbeta and 13 Jbeta primers. As originally analysed: A later analysis counted roughly 74 million unique TCR beta chains, some 11 million shared. The assay was immunoSEQ multiplex PCR, and TCRdb's table has in-frame clones only and misses some. Clonal size and the V and J genes are those of that table, whereas D and trimming came from the DNA. The table lists 100,000 or so clones, around four fifths of them singletons. The length of the CDR3 is 14 residues. The germline V gene has CDR1 MNHEY and CDR2 SMNVEV (reference sequence). The ends lost 4 bases at V and 12 bases at J; junction bases unmatched: 13. Points on this clone: The antigen remains unidentified.

This chain links TRBV27 with TRBJ2-7; TRBD1 matches at 9 bases. The sample comprised PBMCs. The clonotype originates from a man aged 25-45 years in good health and CMV-seronegative. CDR3 bases: TGTGCCAGCAGTTGGGGACAGGGCTGGTCGGGACTGTACTTC. Amino acid sequence: CASSWGQGWSGLYF.